Listed below are T cell receptor beta chains from one sample, sequenced in a study of blood T cell repertoires in COVID-19. Sequencing was performed with immunoSEQ multiplex PCR; in TCRdb, only in-frame clones are kept and a portion is missing. The sample consists of about 210,000 clones, 84% of them appearing once. Sequenced: peripheral blood. All receptors derive from a woman older than 75 with COVID-19, enrolled during active disease. Both conserved end residues are part of each CDR3. Fields, in order: clone size, V gene, D gene, J gene, CDR3 DNA, CDR3 protein. D genes are given only for firm matches. Not every row has a clone size; where given, it reads once, few, many or a size class.

>once|TRBV6-5|TRBD1|TRBJ1-3
TGTGCCAGCACCAGACAGGGGAGCTCTGGAAACACCATATATTTT
CASTRQGSSGNTIYF
>NA|TRBV3-1/TRBV3-2|NA|TRBJ1-1
TGTGCCAGCAGCCAGTTTCGTGGAGGGGCCAACACTGAAGCTTTCTTT
CASSQFRGGANTEAFF
>NA|TRBV7-6|TRBD1|TRBJ2-1
TGTGCCAGCAGCTTACGGACAGGGTCCTACAATGAGCAGTTCTTC
CASSLRTGSYNEQFF
>NA|TRBV12-3/TRBV12-4|NA|TRBJ1-1
TGTGCCAGCACCTGGACAGCGAACACTGAAGCTTTCTTT
CASTWTANTEAFF
>NA|TRBV6-6|TRBD1|TRBJ1-6
TGTGCCAGCAGTCCACGGACAGGGAAAAATTCACCCCTCCACTTT
CASSPRTGKNSPLHF
>NA|TRBV27|NA|TRBJ1-1
TGTGCCAGCAGTCCTACCCCAAGGGGGACTGAAGCTTTCTTT
CASSPTPRGTEAFF
>NA|TRBV2|NA|TRBJ2-1
TGTGCCAGCAGTGTGGGCGGGACCGGTCATGAGCAGTTCTTC
CASSVGGTGHEQFF
>NA|TRBV4-1|TRBD1|TRBJ2-3
TGCGCCAGCAGCTTAAGGTATAGGGGACAGGGAGGAACAGATACGCAGTATTTT
CASSLRYRGQGGTDTQYF
>NA|TRBV5-6|TRBD2|TRBJ2-1
TGTGCCAGCAAGGGAGCGGGAGTGACCAATGAGCAGTTCTTC
CASKGAGVTNEQFF
>NA|TRBV6-2/TRBV6-3|NA|TRBJ2-1
TGTGCCAGCAGCTCTCTCCGCCTTAGCGGAGAATGGTACAATGAGCAGTTCTTC
CASSSLRLSGEWYNEQFF
>NA|TRBV19|NA|TRBJ2-1
TGTGCCAGTAGTATAGGGGGCCCCTACAATGAGCAGTTCTTC
CASSIGGPYNEQFF
>once|TRBV21-1|NA|TRBJ2-7
TGTGCCAGCAGCCCCCCGCGGGAACGGTCCTACGAGCAGTACTTC
CASSPPRERSYEQYF
>NA|TRBV7-3|TRBD2|TRBJ2-1
TGTGCCAGCAGCTTAAACGCGCGGGGGGGCTCGGATGAGCAGTTCTTC
CASSLNARGGSDEQFF
>NA|TRBV29-1|TRBD1|TRBJ1-1
TGCAGCGCGGGTTATCCAGGGGGCACTGAAGCTTTCTTT
CSAGYPGGTEAFF
>NA|TRBV10-3|TRBD1|TRBJ2-7
TGTGCCATCAGTGTAGGGGGCCCCAGCTCCTACGAGCAGTACTTC
CAISVGGPSSYEQYF
>NA|TRBV5-5|NA|TRBJ1-2
TGTGCCAGCAGCTTAAGACAGGCCCTCGATGGCTACACCTTC
CASSLRQALDGYTF
>NA|TRBV27|TRBD2|TRBJ2-5
TGTGCCAGCAGTAGAACGCTAGCGGCCGTAGAGACCCAGTACTTC
CASSRTLAAVETQYF
>NA|TRBV6-6|NA|TRBJ1-1
TGTGCCAGCAGGCGGGGGGGGACTGAAGCTTTCTTT
CASRRGGTEAFF
>NA|TRBV20-1|NA|TRBJ2-7
TGCAGTGCTGAAAGACAGCTCGAGCAGTACTTC
CSAERQLEQYF
>NA|TRBV5-6|TRBD1|TRBJ2-1
TGTGCCAGCAGCTCAGTACAGGGGACGGACTACAATGAGCAGTTCTTC
CASSSVQGTDYNEQFF
>NA|TRBV9|TRBD1|TRBJ1-1
TGTGCCAGCAGCGTTGCCACAGGGGAGACTGAAGCTTTCTTT
CASSVATGETEAFF
>NA|TRBV10-2|NA|TRBJ2-1
TGCGCCAGCAAGGTACTAGACGGTTACAATGAGCAGTTCTTC
CASKVLDGYNEQFF
>NA|TRBV28|TRBD2|TRBJ2-5
TGTGCCAGTCGACGAGCGGGGAGGTACCAAGAGACCCAGTACTTC
CASRRAGRYQETQYF
>NA|TRBV16|NA|TRBJ1-1
TGTGCCAGCAGCCAATCAGGGAGGGGAGACACTGAAGCTTTCTTT
CASSQSGRGDTEAFF
>NA|TRBV28|TRBD2|TRBJ2-3
TGTGCCAGCAGTCGGACTAGCGGGAGAACGCAGTATTTT
CASSRTSGRTQYF
>NA|TRBV6-1|NA|TRBJ1-3
TGTGCCAGCAGTGAAAATCCCTCTCGAAACACCATATATTTT
CASSENPSRNTIYF
>NA|TRBV6-1|NA|TRBJ2-1
TGTGCCAGCAGTGAACAGCGCGGAACCTACAATGAGCAGTTCTTC
CASSEQRGTYNEQFF
>once|TRBV6-5|TRBD1|TRBJ1-1
TGTGCCAGCAGTTACGGGACAGGGGCGAACACTGAAGCTTTCTTT
CASSYGTGANTEAFF
>NA|TRBV24-1|TRBD1|TRBJ2-6
TGTGCCACCAGTGATGGACAGGTTAGCTCTGGGGCCAACGTCCTGACTTTC
CATSDGQVSSGANVLTF
>NA|TRBV21-1|NA|TRBJ2-5
TGTGCCAGCAGGGGATGTCGGGGGGTCCAAGAGACCCAGTACTTC
CASRGCRGVQETQYF
>NA|TRBV3-1/TRBV3-2|NA|TRBJ1-1
TGTGCCAGCAGCCAAGGGCAGGGCACTGAAGCTTTCTTT
CASSQGQGTEAFF
>NA|TRBV2|TRBD1|TRBJ1-2
TGTGCCAGAGAGGGGGGACAGGGGGCAAGCTATGGCTACACCTTC
CAREGGQGASYGYTF
>NA|TRBV5-1|TRBD1|TRBJ2-7
TGCGCCAGCAGCACTCGACAGGGGCTATACGAGCAGTACTTC
CASSTRQGLYEQYF
>NA|TRBV5-1|NA|TRBJ2-5
TGCGCCAGCAGCTTGGCGCAGCAAGAGACCCAGTACTTC
CASSLAQQETQYF
>NA|TRBV6-6|NA|TRBJ2-5
TGTGCCAGCAGTTACCCGAAGGGGGGGCAGGAGACCCAGTACTTC
CASSYPKGGQETQYF
>NA|TRBV6-5|NA|TRBJ2-1
TGTGCCAGCAGGGGCTACTCCTACAATGAGCAGTTCTTC
CASRGYSYNEQFF
>NA|TRBV7-3|NA|TRBJ2-1
TGTGCCAGCAGCTTAACGGTTGGCTCCCGATACAATGAGCAGTTCTTC
CASSLTVGSRYNEQFF
>NA|TRBV5-1|NA|TRBJ2-7
TGCGCCAGCAGCCCGTCCGCCGCGGAGGAGCAGTACTTC
CASSPSAAEEQYF
>NA|TRBV7-2|NA|TRBJ2-5
TGTGCCAGCAGCCCATCCGGGGGAGAGACCCAGTACTTC
CASSPSGGETQYF
>once|TRBV10-1|NA|TRBJ1-1
TGCGCCAGCAGTGGGCAGATGAACACTGAAGCTTTCTTT
CASSGQMNTEAFF
>NA|TRBV18|NA|TRBJ1-1
TGTGCCAGCTCGCCACTAAACACTGAAGCTTTCTTT
CASSPLNTEAFF
>NA|TRBV5-4|NA|TRBJ1-2
TGTGCCAGCAGCTCCCCGACGGGTGGCTACACCTTC
CASSSPTGGYTF
>many|TRBV6-5|NA|TRBJ1-1
TGTGCCAGCAGTTACCAAGCACGGAACACTGAAGCTTTCTTT
CASSYQARNTEAFF
>NA|TRBV2|NA|TRBJ1-2
TGTGCCAGCAGTGAATTGGGGAGTGGAAACTATGGCTACACCTTC
CASSELGSGNYGYTF
>NA|TRBV7-9|TRBD1|TRBJ1-2
TGTGCCAGCAGCTTAGGAGACAGGGGTGGTGGCTACACCTTC
CASSLGDRGGGYTF
>NA|TRBV5-4|TRBD2|TRBJ2-3
TGTGCCAGCAGCTTGGCGGCTAGCGGATACTCTAGCACAGATACGCAGTATTTT
CASSLAASGYSSTDTQYF
>NA|TRBV28|NA|TRBJ1-2
TGTGCCAGCAGTTCAGGGGCCGAGACCGTATATGGCTACACCTTC
CASSSGAETVYGYTF
>NA|TRBV29-1|TRBD2|TRBJ2-7
TGCAGCGTTTCCGCTAGCGGGAGCTCCTACGAGCAGTACTTC
CSVSASGSSYEQYF
>NA|TRBV5-1|TRBD2|TRBJ2-3
TGCGCCAGCAGCTTGGTAGGGACTAGCGGATTAGATACGCAGTATTTT
CASSLVGTSGLDTQYF
>NA|TRBV7-2|NA|TRBJ1-2
TGTGCCAGCAGCTTAGTGATCCAGGGTGGGGACTACACCTTC
CASSLVIQGGDYTF
>NA|TRBV7-2|NA|TRBJ2-1
TGTGCCAGCAGCTTAGTGGGGGGTTTCTACAATGAGCAGTTCTTC
CASSLVGGFYNEQFF
>once|TRBV25-1|TRBD1|TRBJ2-7
TGTGCCAGCAGTGAGACAGGGGGCCCCTACGAGCAGTACTTC
CASSETGGPYEQYF
>NA|TRBV28|NA|TRBJ1-2
TGTGCCAGCCGCTTTAGCGGGCTCGGGGGTGGCTACACCTTC
CASRFSGLGGGYTF
>NA|TRBV19|TRBD2|TRBJ2-7
TGTGCCAGTAGTATCGGGACTAGCGGGGGCTACGAGCAGTACTTC
CASSIGTSGGYEQYF
>few|TRBV9|TRBD1|TRBJ1-2
TGTGCCAGCAGCGTAGACGGGACAGGGGATGGCTACACCTTC
CASSVDGTGDGYTF
>NA|TRBV7-9|NA|TRBJ1-2
TGTGCCAGCAGCTTAGCCGGGTTGGGCTACACCTTC
CASSLAGLGYTF
>NA|TRBV25-1|NA|TRBJ1-6
TGTGCCAGCAGTTCCCTTGACAGCGTTCGAAATTCACCCCTCCACTTT
CASSSLDSVRNSPLHF